The sequence of this T cell receptor (beta chain) was determined in a study of T cell responses to AZD1222 COVID-19 vaccine. Study-wide results and caveats: Scientists sampled the repertoires only once the peak T cell response had passed.

V lost 1 base and J lost 7, with 14 bases in between. The CDR3 loop spans 15 amino acids. Germline V CDR1 and CDR2: KGHSH, LQKENI. This clone was recorded once. Its cognate antigen is unknown. Assay used: immunoSEQ multiplex PCR; TCRdb lists only in-frame clones, some missing. The sample consists of tens of thousands of clones, around 80% of them appearing once. Sequencing used peripheral blood, obtained 28 days after the second AZD1222 dose. This TCR derives from an adult who received the AZD1222 COVID-19 vaccine. The chain uses TRBV18 and TRBJ2-4; tentative D call: TRBD2 (5 bases). The CDR3, as DNA: TGTGCCAGCTCACCACAGCCCTCGTGGGAGAACATTCAGTACTTC. Translated: CASSPQPSWENIQYF.